These T cell receptor beta chains were read from a single sample in a study of cytomegalovirus exposure and HLA in healthy donors. The protocol was immunoSEQ multiplex PCR, while the TCRdb copy is restricted to in-frame clones and leaves out a portion. The sample has approximately 100,000 clones, 74% seen once; the top ten hold less than 3.5%. Source material: PBMCs. All receptors derive from a man aged 45 to 65 in good health and CMV-seropositive. The conserved cysteine and the conserved F or W are not part of the CDR3 here.

v_gene,j_gene,CDR3aa
TRBV6-4,TRBJ1-1,ASSDGTGGGEAF
TRBV5-4,TRBJ2-1,ASSGTSGSYNEQF
TRBV5-1,TRBJ2-7,ASSSSTGVSYEQY
TRBV7-8,TRBJ2-7,ASSNKRESYEQY
TRBV19,TRBJ2-2,ASKVAGGESTGELF
TRBV9,TRBJ2-7,ASSVVAGGPYEQY
TRBV5-6,TRBJ1-5,ASSSDRANQPQH
TRBV5-4,-,ASSLSSYNEQY
TRBV2,TRBJ2-3,ANVLGGNTDTQY
TRBV5-5,TRBJ1-1,ASSLGLPWEGNTEAF
TRBV18,TRBJ2-1,ASSPSINRDGSEQF
TRBV5-1,TRBJ2-5,ASSGGNPETQY
TRBV9,TRBJ1-2,ASSLDYNRGYGYT
TRBV5-1,TRBJ2-5,ASSLQGQGQETQY
TRBV6-1,TRBJ2-1,ASSVPGLAGGLAYNEQF
TRBV5-1,TRBJ2-7,ASSIGTSGRPTYEQY
TRBV10-3,TRBJ2-3,AISGSREDDTQY
TRBV6-5,TRBJ1-2,ASPDRVYGYT
TRBV9,TRBJ2-1,ASSARGSSYNEQF
TRBV7-9,TRBJ2-1,ASSLYSTSNNEQF
TRBV6-5,TRBJ2-7,ASIGTGGPYEQY
TRBV12-5,TRBJ1-3,ASGPIQGLDGIIY
TRBV2,TRBJ1-1,ASTKQVSNTEAF
TRBV6-5,TRBJ2-1,ASRGGLAMGNEQF
TRBV15,TRBJ2-1,ATSREVDVREQF
TRBV5-1,TRBJ2-5,ASSLLTSFTTQETQY
TRBV27,TRBJ1-1,ASSLQGEIDTEAF
TRBV7-9,TRBJ1-2,ASSLGRDRYYT
TRBV9,TRBJ1-4,ASSAEGRSNEKLF
TRBV29-1,TRBJ1-2,SVGTDNYGYT
TRBV28,TRBJ1-2,ASSLLGNLAGGGGYT
TRBV4-1,TRBJ2-1,ASSQDHLGMAGAPNEQF
TRBV6-6,TRBJ2-6,ASSVGAGSGANVLT
TRBV5-4,TRBJ2-3,ASSLMATGPSTQY
TRBV19,TRBJ2-7,ASSMGTRTYEQY
TRBV6-5,TRBJ2-1,ASSYSVTSSYNEQF
TRBV2,TRBJ2-7,ASVNGGQQSYEQY
TRBV4-2,TRBJ1-1,ASSHLGGTANTEAF
TRBV29-1,TRBJ2-5,SADLRTAGLKETQY
TRBV7-6,TRBJ1-6,ASSLAKQYNSPLH
TRBV27,TRBJ1-4,ASSSDRGNEKLF
TRBV9,TRBJ2-7,ASSEQAVSYEQY